This T cell receptor (beta chain) came from a study of regulatory T cells in long-lasting Graves disease. Time point given: newly diagnosed GD, antithyroid drugs for less than 3 months. PBMCs were the source of the RNA used for TCR sequencing. Construction of the TCR beta libraries employed iRepertoire HTBI primers in conjunction with Arm-PCR of CDR3 regions. TCRdb passed the multiplex PCR reads through MiXCR, listing each CDR3 protein once. The repertoire consists of 400,000 to 500,000 distinct CDR3 sequences, with 15% occurring once and the leading ten covering roughly 8%. In addition, the sample was reused for a study of T cells in Graves' hyperthyroidism and ophthalmopathy.

This material consisted of peripheral blood mononuclear cells (PBMCs), taken at new diagnosis, from a patient treated with antithyroid drugs. The TCR comes from a woman aged 40-49 years with Graves disease.

CDR3 coding DNA: TGCGCCAACGATAGACTAGCCAACTTAAACAATGAGCAGTTCTTC. As protein: CANDRLANLNNEQFF. The chain carries TRBV10-2 and TRBJ2-1, with 7 nucleotides matching TRBD2. Germline CDR1 and CDR2: WSHSY and SAAADI. The CDR3 has 15 amino acids. Trimming removed 10 bases from V and 5 bases from J; junction bases left unmatched: 14.